A selection of T cell receptor beta chains follows, all from one sample in a study of metastatic and nonmetastatic thyroid tumors. TCRdb re-analyzed the PCR reads through MiXCR. The sample has about 22,000 clones, around a third seen once. The sample comprised blood. The receptors were sampled from a male donor with papillary thyroid cancer or a benign thyroid nodule (not recorded which). Some clones in this sample may be carry-over from other donors' samples. Both conserved end residues are part of each CDR3. The D gene is left open where the match is weak. Not every row has a clone size; where given, it reads once, few, many or a size class.

j_call d_call v_call clone_size cdr3_aa cdr3_nt
TRBJ2-7 TRBD1 TRBV11-2 medium-sized CASSQKPGQGAQEQYF TGTGCCAGCAGCCAAAAGCCGGGACAGGGGGCTCAGGAGCAGTACTTC
TRBJ2-3 TRBD1 TRBV19 medium-sized CASSRTGGLVDTQYF TGTGCCAGTAGTCGTACAGGGGGATTAGTGGATACGCAGTATTTT
TRBJ2-5 TRBD1 TRBV6-2/TRBV6-3 medium-sized CASSYLGQGDETQYF TGTGCCAGCAGTTACCTGGGACAGGGGGACGAGACCCAGTACTTC
TRBJ2-7 . TRBV5-1 . CASSLDGLEQYF TGCGCCAGCAGCTTGGATGGCCTCGAGCAGTACTTC
TRBJ1-5 . TRBV6-2/TRBV6-3 medium-sized CASSYLNQPQHF TGTGCCAGCAGTTACCTTAACCAGCCCCAGCATTTT
TRBJ1-1 . TRBV12-3/TRBV12-4 few CASSFRVIGEAFF TGTGCCAGCAGTTTCCGGGTAATCGGTGAAGCTTTCTTT
TRBJ1-3 . TRBV29-1 few CSVESSHTIYF TGCAGCGTGGAAAGCTCGCACACCATATATTTT
TRBJ2-6 TRBD2 TRBV4-1 medium-sized CASSVTPAGAGANVLTF TGCGCCAGCAGCGTAACCCCAGCGGGAGCTGGGGCCAACGTCCTGACTTTC
TRBJ2-2 . TRBV6-4 few CASSDSQAGELFF TGTGCCAGCAGTGACTCACAGGCCGGGGAGCTGTTTTTT
TRBJ2-1 . TRBV5-8 . CASSLAGGASEQFF TGTGCCAGCAGCTTGGCTGGGGGGGCCAGCGAGCAGTTCTTC
TRBJ2-1 . TRBV7-6 . CASSLDLSSYNEQFF TGTGCCAGCAGCTTAGACCTAAGCTCCTATAATGAGCAGTTCTTC
TRBJ1-1 . TRBV6-2/TRBV6-3 medium-sized CASAEQRNTEAFF TGTGCCAGCGCGGAACAGAGGAACACTGAAGCTTTCTTT
TRBJ1-1 . TRBV7-3 many CASSLMPNTEAFF TGTGCCAGCAGCTTAATGCCGAACACTGAAGCTTTCTTT
TRBJ2-7 TRBD2 TRBV11-1 . CASSLGSTSGRYEQYF TGTGCCAGCAGCTTAGGGTCTACTAGCGGGAGGTACGAGCAGTACTTC
TRBJ2-7 TRBD2 TRBV15 few CATSNTGGGSYEQYF TGTGCCACCAGCAATACGGGAGGCGGTTCCTACGAGCAGTACTTC
TRBJ2-7 . TRBV20-1 few CSASFLGTYEQYF TGCAGTGCTAGTTTTCTAGGAACCTACGAGCAGTACTTC
TRBJ1-3 . TRBV6-5 few CASSLGIGNTIYF TGTGCCAGCAGTTTGGGGATAGGAAACACCATATATTTT
TRBJ2-1 . TRBV20-1 medium-sized CSARDRAYNEQFF TGCAGTGCTAGAGATAGAGCCTACAATGAGCAGTTCTTC
TRBJ2-1 . TRBV5-4 medium-sized CASSGGLRDEQFF TGTGCCAGCAGCGGGGGCCTGAGGGATGAGCAGTTCTTC
TRBJ2-1 TRBD2 TRBV5-6 . CASSRILAGVSFF TGTGCCAGCAGCCGAATACTAGCGGGAGTTTCTTTCTTC
TRBJ2-3 . TRBV7-6 many CASSLVGGWTDTQYF TGTGCCAGCAGCTTAGTGGGGGGATGGACAGATACGCAGTATTTT
TRBJ1-2 . TRBV6-2/TRBV6-3 . CASSSRDVGGYTF TGTGCCAGCAGTTCACGGGACGTCGGGGGCTACACCTTC
TRBJ2-5 TRBD2 TRBV5-1 . CASSLGLVAGGVQETQYF TGCGCCAGCAGCTTGGGTTTGGTAGCGGGAGGGGTACAAGAGACCCAGTACTTC
TRBJ2-7 TRBD2 TRBV20-1 once CSARGSSGGRGEQYF TGCAGTGCTAGAGGGTCTAGCGGGGGGAGGGGTGAGCAGTACTTC
TRBJ2-2 . TRBV7-9 many CATPGWGNTGELFF TGTGCCACCCCGGGCTGGGGCAACACCGGGGAGCTGTTTTTT
TRBJ1-2 . TRBV6-2/TRBV6-3 few CASRSANYGYTF TGTGCCAGCAGAAGTGCCAACTATGGCTACACCTTC
TRBJ1-6 TRBD1 TRBV4-2 many CASSRRGTGGSNSPLHF TGTGCCAGCAGCAGAAGAGGGACAGGGGGCTCTAATTCACCCCTCCACTTT
TRBJ1-4 TRBD1 TRBV20-1 . CSAREQGALEKLFF TGCAGTGCTAGAGAACAGGGGGCGCTTGAAAAACTGTTTTTT
TRBJ2-2 TRBD1 TRBV19 few CASHSTGANTGELFF TGTGCCAGTCATTCAACAGGGGCGAACACCGGGGAGCTGTTTTTT
TRBJ2-5 TRBD2 TRBV2 few CASGRLAGGLETQYF TGTGCCAGCGGGAGACTAGCGGGAGGGTTGGAGACCCAGTACTTC
TRBJ1-1 . TRBV19 . CASMEGSHTEAFF TGTGCCAGTATGGAGGGGAGCCACACTGAAGCTTTCTTT
TRBJ2-1 TRBD2 TRBV18 few CASSPRYGELAGVNEQFF TGTGCCAGCTCACCACGTTACGGGGAACTAGCGGGAGTCAATGAGCAGTTCTTC
TRBJ2-7 . TRBV24-1 few CATSDNYEQYF TGTGCCACCAGTGACAACTACGAGCAGTACTTC
TRBJ1-3 . TRBV3-1 many CASSEGEVGNTIYF TGTGCCAGCAGTGAAGGAGAAGTAGGAAACACCATATATTTT
TRBJ2-1 TRBD2 TRBV9 many CASSVAGTSVNNEQFF TGTGCCAGCAGCGTAGCTGGGACTAGCGTCAACAATGAGCAGTTCTTC
TRBJ1-2 . TRBV6-1 few CASSERYPGYTF TGTGCCAGCAGTGAAAGATACCCTGGCTACACCTTC
TRBJ2-7 . TRBV11-2 once CASSLAVMAYEQYF TGTGCCAGCAGCTTAGCGGTCATGGCCTACGAGCAGTACTTC
TRBJ2-1 . TRBV7-2 medium-sized CASSSRTGSSYNEQFF TGTGCCAGCAGCTCCCGGACTGGCAGCTCCTACAATGAGCAGTTCTTC
TRBJ2-6 TRBD1 TRBV5-6 . CASSYAPGQGALGANVLTF TGTGCCAGTAGTTACGCCCCGGGACAGGGGGCCTTGGGGGCCAACGTCCTGACTTTC
TRBJ2-7 TRBD1 TRBV4-1 medium-sized CASSQNWDRVYEQYF TGCGCCAGCAGCCAAAATTGGGACAGGGTCTACGAGCAGTACTTC
TRBJ1-2 TRBD1 TRBV11-3 . CASSLNSGGGYGYTF TGTGCCAGCAGCTTAAATTCAGGGGGAGGCTATGGCTACACCTTC
TRBJ2-1 . TRBV28 many CASSSSRDWNYNEQFF TGTGCCAGCAGCTCCTCGCGGGACTGGAATTACAATGAGCAGTTCTTC
TRBJ1-4 TRBD1 TRBV7-9 large CASSLAGQNEKLFF TGTGCCAGCAGCTTAGCGGGACAGAATGAAAAACTGTTTTTT